The 5 T cell receptor beta chains given below trace back to one sample, sequenced in a study of tumor and adjacent non-tumor tissue in lung cancer. TCRbeta libraries were built with three rounds of nested PCR, modified from ARM-PCR. TCRdb independently ran MiXCR on the multiplex PCR reads; one entry per CDR3 protein. The sample contains roughly 69,000 distinct CDR3 sequences, about 77% of which appear only once. The template was RNA from unsorted bulk tissue. Distant lung tissue was collected more than 3 cm away from the tumor edge. Sequencing was performed on distant non-tumor lung tissue. These receptors were taken from a man aged 60 to 69 with non-small cell lung cancer.

Regarding this clonotype: One junction end disagrees with the germline gene, perhaps due to a read error. This chain connects TRBV10-3 to TRBJ2-5; D perhaps matches TRBD2 (6 bases). This CDR3 has 15 residues. Looked up from germline, CDR1 is ENHRY and CDR2 is SYGVKD. CDR3 residues: CAISESRVLAETQYF. In nucleotides, the CDR3 is TGTGCCATTAGTGAGTCGAGGGTACTAGCAGAGACCCAGTACTTC.

This clonotype came up many times. The chain couples TRBV5-1 to TRBJ2-7; no clear D. Trimming stripped 5 bases from V and 6 bases from J, with 12 bases between. This CDR3 contains 12 residues. Per germline, CDR1 SGHRS and CDR2 YFSETQ. In DNA, the CDR3 is TGCGCCAGCAGTTCGGACGGCGCCGAGCAGTACTTC. Its protein is CASSSDGAEQYF.

This clonotype showed up many times. The rearrangement links TRBV5-1 to TRBJ2-1; tentatively, D is TRBD1 (6 bases). The CDR3 is 15 amino acids. Trimming shortened V by 4 bases and J by 8 bases, and 19 bases separated the two germline ends. Germline CDR1 and CDR2: SGHRS and YFSETQ. The CDR3 DNA reads as TGCGCCAGCAGCCCACAGGGCCTTGATAGGGATGAGCAGTTCTTC. Residues: CASSPQGLDRDEQFF.

With respect to this clonotype: A junction end diverges from the germline sequence, so it may reflect a read error. The chain links TRBV20-1 to TRBJ2-4; 9 bases align to TRBD1. Per the germline V gene, CDR1 is DFQATT and CDR2 is SNEGSKA (reference sequence). This CDR3 has 17 amino acids. CDR3 amino acids: CSARGDRDMWAKDIQYF. The CDR3 nucleotides are TGCAGTGCAAGGGGGGACAGGGACATGTGGGCCAAAGACATTCAGTACTTC.

As for this clonotype: One end of the junction does not line up with germline, which may come from a read error. CDR3 sequence: CASNLTPDSQGTQYF. In DNA, the CDR3 is TGTGCCAGCAACTTAACCCCGGACAGTCAAGGGACCCAGTACTTC. The rearrangement joins TRBV11-3 to TRBJ2-5, with D maybe TRBD1 (6 bases). The length of the CDR3 is 15 residues. Per germline, CDR1 SGHNT and CDR2 YENEEA. Full variable domain (outside the CDR3, taken from reference TRBV11-3 and TRBJ2-5): EAGVVQSPRYKIIEKKQPVAFWCNPISGHNTLYWYLQNLGQGPELLIRYENEEAVDDSQLPKDRFSAERLKGVDSTLKIQPAELGDSAVYLCASNLTPDSQGTQYFGPGTRLLVL.